This T cell receptor beta chain was sequenced in a study of blood T cell repertoires in COVID-19. Turning to the study itself: Sources were T cells, B-cell-depleted T cells, or PBMCs; the material itself was cDNA or gDNA.

The CDR3 contains 16 residues. Trimming cost V 3 bases and J 7 bases; bases outside gene matches: 7. Germline V gene lookup returns CDR1 SGDLS and CDR2 YYNGEE. The protocol was immunoSEQ multiplex PCR, while the TCRdb copy is restricted to in-frame clones and leaves out a portion. Of some 53,000 clones in the sample, approximately 89% were seen once. This clone was seen once. The rearrangement links TRBV9 to TRBJ1-6; 10 bases are a match to TRBD1. The receptor was isolated from a man aged 55-75 years with active COVID-19. Source material: peripheral blood. This CDR3 reads CASSGRDRGSNSPLHF. The CDR3 DNA is TGTGCCAGCAGCGGCCGGGACAGGGGTAGCAATTCACCCCTCCACTTT.